A single sample gave rise to the 10 T cell receptor beta chains below, sequenced in a study of regulatory T cells in long-lasting Graves disease (dated by TCRdb to about 2021). The library was built by means of multiplex PCR. Instrument used: Illumina HiSeq 4000. iRepertoire HTBI primers and Arm-PCR amplification of CDR3 regions were used to construct TCR beta libraries. TCRdb reprocessed the public reads (quality trimming at Q25 with fastp, clone calling with MiXCR) and kept in-frame beta chains. Duplicate CDR3 protein sequences are folded into a single record with the most common DNA and genes. The sample table holds roughly 420,000 distinct CDR3 sequences, of which about a sixth were seen once. Over 8.5% of the sample belongs to the ten largest clones. This sample's time point label indicates: newly diagnosed GD, antithyroid drugs for less than 3 months. For both TCR sequencing and RNA sequencing, RNA was extracted from PBMCs in TRIzol.

This sample also belongs to another study, concerning T cells in Graves' hyperthyroidism and ophthalmopathy.

Material: peripheral blood mononuclear cells (PBMCs), obtained at new diagnosis, from a patient treated with antithyroid drugs. Receptors were obtained from a woman aged 25 to 39 with Graves disease. Donor details come from another sample of the same person, matched by shared clones.

This clonotype was picked up many times. This chain connects TRBV27 to TRBJ1-2; 9 bases align to TRBD1. Trimming cost V 3 bases and J 4 bases; bases outside gene matches: 18. Per the germline V gene, CDR1 is MNHEY and CDR2 is SMNVEV (reference sequence). There are 19 residues in the CDR3. CDR3 bases: TGTGCCAGCAGTTTTAAGATGGAGGCCGGGACAGGGATAATCTATGGCTACACCTTC. Translated: CASSFKMEAGTGIIYGYTF.

The J gene is TRBJ2-7, the V gene TRBV7-9; 8 bases fit TRBD1. The CDR3 spans 14 residues. V gave up 5 bases and J gave up 3 bases; unmatched junction bases: 6. CDR1 and CDR2 from the germline V gene are SEHNR and FQNEAQ (reference sequence). The chain's CDR3 is CASSRQGTLYEQYF. The CDR3 DNA follows: TGTGCCAGCAGCCGACAGGGGACCCTCTACGAGCAGTACTTC. The full variable domain, rest sourced from reference TRBV7-9 and TRBJ2-7, is DTGVSQNPRHKITKRGQNVTFRCDPISEHNRLYWYRQTLGQGPEFLTYFQNEAQLEKSRLLSDRFSAERPKGSFSTLEIQRTEQGDSAMYLCASSRQGTLYEQYFGPGTRLTVT.

This clonotype was counted many times. The chain couples TRBV2 to TRBJ1-2; a weak D match, TRBD1 (5 bases). This CDR3 is built from 14 residues. From germline, CDR1 is SNHLY and CDR2 FYNNEI. V shed 3 bases and J shed 4 bases, with 12 bases lying between them. The CDR3 region has the DNA TGTGCCAGCAGTGAGACCGGGACGATCTATGGCTACACCTTC. Its protein product is CASSETGTIYGYTF.

The rearrangement uses TRBV6-9 and TRBJ2-2; 10 bases map to TRBD1. Germline V CDR1 and CDR2: MNHGY, SVAAGI. J gave up 4 bases and V 3 bases, and 8 bases lay outside the gene matches. The CDR3 spans 17 residues. In nucleotides, the CDR3 is TGTGCCAGCAGTTACCGATGGGGACAGGGGACCACCGGGGAGCTGTTTTTT. Protein sequence: CASSYRWGQGTTGELFF.

In the case of this clonotype: A much larger clone is a single base away; this may be a read error. The chain links TRBV5-1 to TRBJ1-1, with TRBD1 as a possible D gene (6 bases). CDR3 length equals 12 residues. Germline V gene data show CDR1 as SGHRS and CDR2 as YFSETQ. The CDR3 region is CASSLPGAEDFF. The DNA for the CDR3 is TGCGCCAGCAGCTTGCCAGGGGCTGAAGATTTCTTT.

The V gene is TRBV12-3 or TRBV12-4, the J gene TRBJ2-3; 13 bases match TRBD2. This CDR3 is built from 20 residues. The V segment lost 3 bases and the J segment 6 bases; nucleotides outside the gene matches: 18. CDR3 nucleotide sequence: TGTGCCAGCAGTTTTCCAACTACCGGGACTAGCGGGACGGGCGCGGATACGCAGTATTTT. The encoded protein is CASSFPTTGTSGTGADTQYF.

This clonotype was counted between two and nine times. The gene calls are TRBV10-3 and TRBJ2-2; 10 positions match TRBD1. V shed 10 bases and J 5 bases; nucleotides not matched to a gene: 10. The CDR3 sequence is 15 residues long. Germline lookup yields CDR1 ENHRY and CDR2 SYGVKD. CDR3: CATEMGQGKTGELFF. The CDR3 nucleotides read TGTGCCACCGAAATGGGACAGGGGAAGACCGGGGAGCTGTTTTTT.

This clonotype was picked up many times. V gene TRBV28 combines with J gene TRBJ1-4; D gene ambiguous. The CDR3 is 15 residues long. CDR1 and CDR2 from the germline V gene are MDHEN and SYDVKM. The V gene lost 8 bases and the J gene lost 8 bases, with 21 bases spanning the gap. The CDR3 sequence is CASQTGSVGEEKLFF. The CDR3 DNA reads TGTGCCAGCCAAACCGGGTCGGTTGGGGAGGAAAAACTGTTTTTT.

This clonotype was seen ten or more times. The rearrangement uses TRBV12-3 or TRBV12-4 and TRBJ2-1; 13 bases are shared with TRBD2. The CDR3 is made up of 16 amino acids. Unmatched junction bases numbered 3, after V lost 6 bases and J lost 1 base. This CDR3 is CASSWTSGSSYNEQFF. The CDR3 DNA sequence: TGTGCCAGCAGCTGGACTAGCGGGAGTTCCTACAATGAGCAGTTCTTC.

The sample holds many counts of this clonotype. The genes are TRBV7-9 and TRBJ1-4; D not resolved. The V and J ends lost 5 bases and 0 bases respectively, with 10 bases between them. This CDR3 is 15 amino acids long. Germline V CDR1 and CDR2: SEHNR, FQNEAQ (reference sequence). CDR3 in amino acids: CASSETPPTNEKLFF. CDR3 nucleotides: TGTGCCAGCAGCGAGACTCCTCCAACTAATGAAAAACTGTTTTTT.